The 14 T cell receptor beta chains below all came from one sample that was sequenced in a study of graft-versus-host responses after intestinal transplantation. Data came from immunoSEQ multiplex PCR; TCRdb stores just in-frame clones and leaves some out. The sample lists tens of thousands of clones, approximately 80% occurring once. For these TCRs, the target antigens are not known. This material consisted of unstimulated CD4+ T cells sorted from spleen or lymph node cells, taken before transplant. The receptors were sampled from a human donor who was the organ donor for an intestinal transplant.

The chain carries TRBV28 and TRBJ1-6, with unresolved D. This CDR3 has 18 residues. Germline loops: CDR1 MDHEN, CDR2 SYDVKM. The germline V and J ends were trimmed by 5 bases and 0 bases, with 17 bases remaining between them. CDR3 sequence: CASSPLAVSSSYNSPLHF. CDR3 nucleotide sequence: TGTGCCAGCAGTCCACTCGCGGTCTCGAGCTCCTATAATTCACCCCTCCACTTT.

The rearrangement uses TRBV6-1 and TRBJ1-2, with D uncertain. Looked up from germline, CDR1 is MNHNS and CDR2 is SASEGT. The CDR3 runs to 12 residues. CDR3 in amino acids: CAGARGDYGYTF. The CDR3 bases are TGTGCTGGCGCCCGGGGTGACTATGGCTACACCTTC.

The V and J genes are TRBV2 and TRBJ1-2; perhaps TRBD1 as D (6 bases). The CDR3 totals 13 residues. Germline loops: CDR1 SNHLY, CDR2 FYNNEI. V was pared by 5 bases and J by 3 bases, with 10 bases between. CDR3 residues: CASSLQGYYGYTF. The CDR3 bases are TGTGCCAGCAGTTTACAGGGATACTATGGCTACACCTTC.

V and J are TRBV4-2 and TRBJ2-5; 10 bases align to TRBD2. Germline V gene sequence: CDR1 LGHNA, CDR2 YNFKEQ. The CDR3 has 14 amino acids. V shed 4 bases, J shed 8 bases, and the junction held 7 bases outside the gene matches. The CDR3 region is CASSPGQRGGTQYF. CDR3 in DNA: TGTGCCAGCAGCCCTGGACAGCGGGGGGGCACCCAGTACTTC.

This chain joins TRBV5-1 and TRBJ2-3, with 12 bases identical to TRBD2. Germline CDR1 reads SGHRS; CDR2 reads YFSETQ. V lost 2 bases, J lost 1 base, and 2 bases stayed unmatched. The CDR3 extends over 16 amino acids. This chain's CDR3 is CASSFRLAGGTDTQYF. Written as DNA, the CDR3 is TGCGCCAGCAGCTTCCGACTAGCGGGGGGCACAGATACGCAGTATTTT.

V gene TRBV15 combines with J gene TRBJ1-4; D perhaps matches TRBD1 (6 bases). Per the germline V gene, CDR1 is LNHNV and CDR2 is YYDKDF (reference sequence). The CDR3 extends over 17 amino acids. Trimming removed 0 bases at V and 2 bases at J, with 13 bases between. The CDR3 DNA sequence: TGTGCCACCAGCAGAGATCACAGGGTGCCGACTAATGAAAAACTGTTTTTT. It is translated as CATSRDHRVPTNEKLFF. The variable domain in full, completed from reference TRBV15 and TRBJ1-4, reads DAMVIQNPRYQVTQFGKPVTLSCSQTLNHNVMYWYQQKSSQAPKLLFHYYDKDFNNEADTPDNFQSRRPNTSFCFLDIRSPGLGDTAMYLCATSRDHRVPTNEKLFFGSGTQLSVL.

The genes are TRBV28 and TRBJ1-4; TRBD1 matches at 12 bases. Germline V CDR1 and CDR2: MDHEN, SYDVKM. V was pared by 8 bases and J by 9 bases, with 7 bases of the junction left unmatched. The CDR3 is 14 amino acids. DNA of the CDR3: TGTGCCAGCGGTCTGGGGACAGGGGGCCAAAAACTGTTTTTT. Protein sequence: CASGLGTGGQKLFF. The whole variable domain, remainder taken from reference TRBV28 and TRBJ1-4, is DVKVTQSSRYLVKRTGEKVFLECVQDMDHENMFWYRQDPGLGLRLIYFSYDVKMKEKGDIPEGYSVSREKKERFSLILESASTNQTSMYLCASGLGTGGQKLFFGSGTQLSVL.

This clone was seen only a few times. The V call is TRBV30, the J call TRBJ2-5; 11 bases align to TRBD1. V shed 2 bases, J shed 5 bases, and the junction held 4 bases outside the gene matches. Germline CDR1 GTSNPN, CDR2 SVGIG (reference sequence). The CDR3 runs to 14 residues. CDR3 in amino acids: CAWSWTGGRETQYF. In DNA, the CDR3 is TGTGCCTGGAGTTGGACAGGGGGCAGGGAGACCCAGTACTTC.

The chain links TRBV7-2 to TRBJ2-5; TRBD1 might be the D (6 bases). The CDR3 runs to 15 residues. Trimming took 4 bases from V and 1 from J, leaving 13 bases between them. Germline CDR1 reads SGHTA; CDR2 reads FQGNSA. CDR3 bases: TGTGCCAGCAGCTCGGTTGGACAGCCCCAAGAGACCCAGTACTTC. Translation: CASSSVGQPQETQYF.

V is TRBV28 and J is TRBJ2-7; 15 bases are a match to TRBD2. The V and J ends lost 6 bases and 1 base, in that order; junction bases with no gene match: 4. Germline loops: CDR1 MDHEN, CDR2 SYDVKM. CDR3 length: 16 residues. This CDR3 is CASSTGLAGGSYEQYV. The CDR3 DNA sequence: TGTGCCAGCAGCACAGGACTAGCGGGGGGGTCCTACGAGCAGTACGTC.

The CDR3 is CASSMSGTDVEKLFF. DNA for the CDR3: TGTGCCAGCAGTATGTCCGGGACAGACGTTGAAAAACTGTTTTTT. V usage is TRBV28 and J usage is TRBJ1-4; 7 nucleotides match TRBD1. Trimming cost V 5 bases and J 7 bases; bases outside gene matches: 10. Germline V CDR1 and CDR2: MDHEN, SYDVKM. The CDR3 is 15 amino acids.

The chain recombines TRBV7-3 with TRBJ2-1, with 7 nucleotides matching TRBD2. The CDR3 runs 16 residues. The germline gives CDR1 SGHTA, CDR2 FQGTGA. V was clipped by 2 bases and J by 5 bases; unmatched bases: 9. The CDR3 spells CASSLFGGAGDNEQFF. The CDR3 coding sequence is TGTGCCAGCAGCTTATTTGGCGGGGCGGGGGACAATGAGCAGTTCTTC. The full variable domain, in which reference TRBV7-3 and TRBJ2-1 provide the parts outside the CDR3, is GAGVSQTPSNKVTEKGKYVELRCDPISGHTALYWYRQSLGQGPEFLIYFQGTGAADDSGLPNDRFFAVRPEGSVSTLKIQRTERGDSAVYLCASSLFGGAGDNEQFFGPGTRLTVL.

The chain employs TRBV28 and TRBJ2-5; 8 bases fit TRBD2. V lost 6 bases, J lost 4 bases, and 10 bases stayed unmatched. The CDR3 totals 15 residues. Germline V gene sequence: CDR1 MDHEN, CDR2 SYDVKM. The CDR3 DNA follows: TGTGCCAGCAGCTTTCCCGGGAGGGGCCGAGAGACCCAGTACTTC. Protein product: CASSFPGRGRETQYF.

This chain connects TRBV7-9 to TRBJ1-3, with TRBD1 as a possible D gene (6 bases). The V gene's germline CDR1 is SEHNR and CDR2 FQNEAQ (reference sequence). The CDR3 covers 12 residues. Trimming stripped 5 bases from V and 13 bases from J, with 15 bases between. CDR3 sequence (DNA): TGTGCCAGCAGCACAGGACAGCCTCGGATATATTTT. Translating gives CASSTGQPRIYF.